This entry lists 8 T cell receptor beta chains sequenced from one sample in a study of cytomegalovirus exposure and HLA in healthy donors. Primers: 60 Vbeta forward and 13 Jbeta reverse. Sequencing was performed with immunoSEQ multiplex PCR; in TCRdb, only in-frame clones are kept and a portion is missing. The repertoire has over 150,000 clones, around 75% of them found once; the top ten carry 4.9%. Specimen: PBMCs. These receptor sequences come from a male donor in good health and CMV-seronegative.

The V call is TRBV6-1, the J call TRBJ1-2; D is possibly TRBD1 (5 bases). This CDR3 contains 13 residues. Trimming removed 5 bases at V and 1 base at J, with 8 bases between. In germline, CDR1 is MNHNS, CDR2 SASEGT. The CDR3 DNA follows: TGTGCCAGCAGTTCACAGGTTAACTATGGCTACACCTTC. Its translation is CASSSQVNYGYTF.

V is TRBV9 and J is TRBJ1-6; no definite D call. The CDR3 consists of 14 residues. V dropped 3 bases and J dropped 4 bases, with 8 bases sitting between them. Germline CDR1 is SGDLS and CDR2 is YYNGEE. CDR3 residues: CASSDTGYNSPLHF. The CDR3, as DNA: TGTGCCAGCAGCGATACGGGTTATAATTCACCCCTCCACTTT.

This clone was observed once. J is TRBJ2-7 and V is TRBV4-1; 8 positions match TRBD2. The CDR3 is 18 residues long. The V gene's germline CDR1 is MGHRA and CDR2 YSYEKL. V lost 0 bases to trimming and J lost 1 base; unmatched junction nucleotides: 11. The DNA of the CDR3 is TGCGCCAGCAGCCAAGATTCGGGACTACAGCGGGGGTCCTACGAGCAGTACTTC. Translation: CASSQDSGLQRGSYEQYF.

The CDR3 region has the DNA TGTGCCAGCAGTTACTATTCCGATTCACCCCTCCACTTT. This gives the protein CASSYYSDSPLHF. The chain couples TRBV6-5 to TRBJ1-6; D is unclear. The germline V gene encodes CDR1 MNHEY and CDR2 SVGAGI. V lost 1 base and J lost 8, with 6 bases in between. The CDR3 covers 13 residues.

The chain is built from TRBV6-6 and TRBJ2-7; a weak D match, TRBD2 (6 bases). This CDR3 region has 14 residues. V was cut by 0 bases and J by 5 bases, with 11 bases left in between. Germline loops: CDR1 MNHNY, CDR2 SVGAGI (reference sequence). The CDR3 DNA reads TGTGCCAGCAGTTACTCGGAGGGGCCCCACGAGCAGTACTTC. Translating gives CASSYSEGPHEQYF.

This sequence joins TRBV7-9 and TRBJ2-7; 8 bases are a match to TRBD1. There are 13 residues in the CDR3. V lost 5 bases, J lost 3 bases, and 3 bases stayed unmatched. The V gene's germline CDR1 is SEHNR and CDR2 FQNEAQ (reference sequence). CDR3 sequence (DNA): TGTGCCAGCAGCCGAGGGACAGGCTACGAGCAGTACTTC. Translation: CASSRGTGYEQYF.

DNA for the CDR3: TGTGCCAGCAGCCCGCGACAGGATGGAAATGAAAAACTGTTTTTT. Translation: CASSPRQDGNEKLFF. The gene calls are TRBV28 and TRBJ1-4; TRBD1 might be the D (6 bases). This CDR3 is 15 amino acids long. Germline V lookup: CDR1 MDHEN, CDR2 SYDVKM. Trimming cost V 6 bases and J 5 bases, with 16 bases left between them.

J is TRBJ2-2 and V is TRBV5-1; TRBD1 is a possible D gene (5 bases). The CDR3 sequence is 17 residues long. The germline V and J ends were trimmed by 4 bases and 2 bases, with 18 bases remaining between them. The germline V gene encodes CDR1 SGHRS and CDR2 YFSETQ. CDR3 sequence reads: CASSKLDRTVNTGELFF. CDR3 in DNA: TGCGCCAGCAGCAAACTCGACAGAACCGTAAACACCGGGGAGCTGTTTTTT.